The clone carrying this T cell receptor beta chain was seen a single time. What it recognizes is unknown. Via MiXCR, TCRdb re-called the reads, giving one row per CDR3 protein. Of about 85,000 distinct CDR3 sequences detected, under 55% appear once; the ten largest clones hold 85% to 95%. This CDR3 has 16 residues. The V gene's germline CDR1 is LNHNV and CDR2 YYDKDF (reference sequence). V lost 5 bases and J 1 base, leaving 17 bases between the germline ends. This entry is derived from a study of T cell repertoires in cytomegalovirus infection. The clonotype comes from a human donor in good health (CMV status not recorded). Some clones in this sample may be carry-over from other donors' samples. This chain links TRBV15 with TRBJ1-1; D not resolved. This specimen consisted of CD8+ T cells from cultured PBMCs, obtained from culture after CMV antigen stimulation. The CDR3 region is CATSWKLQGSNTEAFF. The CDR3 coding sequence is TGTGCCACCAGCTGGAAACTTCAAGGATCGAACACTGAAGCTTTCTTT.